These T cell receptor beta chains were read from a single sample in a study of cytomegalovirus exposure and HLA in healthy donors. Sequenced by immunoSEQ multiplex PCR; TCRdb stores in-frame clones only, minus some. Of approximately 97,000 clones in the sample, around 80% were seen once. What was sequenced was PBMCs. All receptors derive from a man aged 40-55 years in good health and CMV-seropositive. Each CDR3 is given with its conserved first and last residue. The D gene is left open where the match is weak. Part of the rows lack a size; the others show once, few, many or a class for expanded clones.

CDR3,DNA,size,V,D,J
CASSIAGARGEQFF,TGTGCCAGTAGTATAGCAGGGGCGCGTGGTGAGCAGTTCTTC,.,TRBV19,.,TRBJ2-1
CASSLVKGGLYGYTF,TGTGCCAGCAGCTTAGTAAAGGGGGGGCTCTATGGCTACACCTTC,.,TRBV7-2,.,TRBJ1-2
CASSSPSGGITDTQYF,TGCGCCAGCAGCTCCCCTAGCGGGGGAATAACAGATACGCAGTATTTT,.,TRBV5-1,TRBD2,TRBJ2-3
CASSSNSYGYTF,TGCGCCAGCAGCTCCAACAGCTATGGCTACACCTTC,.,TRBV5-1,.,TRBJ1-2
CASSQEEASGYTF,TGCGCCAGCAGCCAAGAGGAAGCTAGTGGCTACACCTTC,.,TRBV4-1,.,TRBJ1-2
CASSTRTGKNIQYF,TGCGCCAGCAGCACTCGGACAGGAAAAAACATTCAGTACTTC,.,TRBV5-1,TRBD1,TRBJ2-4
CASTMLAGSSGANVLTF,TGTGCCAGCACCATGCTAGCGGGCAGCTCTGGGGCCAACGTCCTGACTTTC,.,TRBV27,TRBD2,TRBJ2-6
CASSPEGDTQYF,TGTGCCAGCTCACCTGAGGGAGATACGCAGTATTTT,.,TRBV18,.,TRBJ2-3
CASSLSGEYSEAFF,TGTGCCAGCAGCTTATCAGGGGAGTATTCTGAAGCTTTCTTT,.,TRBV11-3,.,TRBJ1-1
CASRVGLAGGWTETQYF,TGCGCCAGCAGGGTGGGACTAGCGGGGGGATGGACGGAGACCCAGTACTTC,.,TRBV10-2,TRBD2,TRBJ2-5
CASSSPGGRGSNEQYF,TGTGCCAGCAGTTCCCCCGGGGGGCGCGGGTCCAACGAGCAGTACTTC,.,TRBV28,.,TRBJ2-7
CASSGDSDNEQFF,TGTGCCAGCAGTGGGGACTCCGACAATGAGCAGTTCTTC,few,TRBV2,.,TRBJ2-1
CASREGGGSDTQYF,TGTGCCAGCAGGGAGGGGGGGGGCTCAGATACGCAGTATTTT,.,TRBV6-1,.,TRBJ2-3
CAWSVREVPQETQYF,TGTGCCTGGAGTGTTAGGGAGGTTCCCCAAGAGACCCAGTACTTC,.,TRBV30,.,TRBJ2-5
CASGGRANYGYTF,TGTGCCAGCGGAGGGAGAGCTAACTATGGCTACACCTTC,.,TRBV7-2,.,TRBJ1-2
CSVDTGIYGYTF,TGCAGCGTCGATACCGGGATCTATGGCTACACCTTC,.,TRBV29-1,.,TRBJ1-2
CASSPQTGRRDEQYF,TGTGCCAGCAGCCCGCAGACAGGACGGCGGGACGAGCAGTACTTC,.,TRBV6-5,.,TRBJ2-7
CASRGAWSGSYNEQFF,TGTGCCAGCAGAGGCGCTTGGAGCGGGAGCTACAATGAGCAGTTCTTC,once,TRBV2,TRBD2,TRBJ2-1
CASSLSQGTSYEQYF,TGCGCCAGCAGCTTAAGCCAGGGAACCTCGTACGAGCAGTACTTC,.,TRBV5-1,.,TRBJ2-7
CASSPLTAFTYEQYF,TGTGCCAGCAGCCCACTGACAGCCTTTACCTACGAGCAGTACTTC,.,TRBV7-6,.,TRBJ2-7
CASSFAQQGWETQYF,TGCGCCAGCAGCTTCGCCCAACAGGGTTGGGAGACCCAGTACTTC,.,TRBV5-1,.,TRBJ2-5
CASSFPGLTQPQHF,TGTGCCAGCAGTTTTCCAGGGCTGACTCAGCCCCAGCATTTT,.,TRBV28,.,TRBJ1-5
CASTDSYTGELFF,TGTGCCAGCACGGACTCCTACACCGGGGAGCTGTTTTTT,.,TRBV2,.,TRBJ2-2
CAGTGRGNPHTQYF,TGTGCCGGCACGGGCAGGGGGAACCCCCATACGCAGTATTTT,.,TRBV10-1,TRBD1,TRBJ2-3
CAIKSGATEAFF,TGTGCCATCAAATCAGGGGCGACTGAAGCTTTCTTT,.,TRBV10-3,.,TRBJ1-1
CASSLATGGRTEAFF,TGTGCCAGCAGCTTAGCTACAGGGGGAAGAACTGAAGCTTTCTTT,.,TRBV7-8,TRBD1,TRBJ1-1
CASNKRDSQPQHF,TGTGCCAGCAATAAAAGGGACTCTCAGCCCCAGCATTTT,.,TRBV28,.,TRBJ1-5
CASSEAVGAGRTQETQYF,TGTGCCAGCAGTGAAGCCGTCGGCGCAGGGCGAACCCAAGAGACCCAGTACTTC,.,TRBV6-1,.,TRBJ2-5
CAWSLQGGSSGNTIYF,TGTGCTTGGAGCCTACAGGGGGGGAGCTCTGGAAACACCATATATTTT,.,TRBV30,TRBD1,TRBJ1-3
CASSLDGFDNEQFF,TGCGCCAGCAGCTTGGACGGGTTCGACAATGAGCAGTTCTTC,.,TRBV5-1,.,TRBJ2-1
CASSHSGQVGSYEQYF,TGTGCCAGCAGTCACTCCGGACAGGTAGGATCCTACGAGCAGTACTTC,.,TRBV6-5,TRBD1,TRBJ2-7
CASSLVAGEDTQYF,TGCGCCAGCAGCTTGGTGGCGGGGGAAGATACGCAGTATTTT,.,TRBV5-1,TRBD2,TRBJ2-3
CASSPARDQPQHF,TGTGCCAGCAGCCCGGCCAGGGATCAGCCCCAGCATTTT,few,TRBV7-2,.,TRBJ1-5
CASTYDRVGTGELFF,TGTGCCAGCACCTACGACAGGGTGGGGACCGGGGAGCTGTTTTTT,.,TRBV28,TRBD1,TRBJ2-2
CASRLAGGSSYNEQFF,TGTGCCAGCAGACTAGCGGGAGGGAGCTCCTACAATGAGCAGTTCTTC,.,TRBV7-2,TRBD2,TRBJ2-1
CASSGLAHEQFF,TGTGCCAGCAGTGGACTAGCCCATGAGCAGTTCTTC,.,TRBV6-1,TRBD2,TRBJ2-1
CSVAGLVGNEQFF,TGCAGCGTTGCGGGTCTAGTGGGTAATGAGCAGTTCTTC,.,TRBV29-1,.,TRBJ2-1
CASSPVFNTGGKDGYTF,TGTGCCAGCAGCCCAGTGTTTAATACAGGGGGCAAGGACGGCTACACCTTC,.,TRBV14,TRBD1,TRBJ1-2
CASSLGGGQGYEQYF,TGTGCCAGCAGCCTCGGGGGTGGACAGGGGTACGAGCAGTACTTC,.,TRBV9,TRBD1,TRBJ2-7
CASSPVAAESTGELFF,TGTGCCAGCAGCCCGGTTGCGGCTGAGAGCACCGGGGAGCTGTTTTTT,.,TRBV7-3,.,TRBJ2-2
CASRNSHGWTEAFF,TGTGCCAGCAGGAACTCTCACGGGTGGACTGAAGCTTTCTTT,.,TRBV27,.,TRBJ1-1
CASSPQGAGGNTIYF,TGTGCCAGCAGCCCTCAGGGGGCTGGGGGAAACACCATATATTTT,.,TRBV13,TRBD1,TRBJ1-3
CAISEPGQAESDGYTF,TGTGCCATCAGTGAGCCGGGACAGGCAGAGTCGGATGGCTACACCTTC,.,TRBV10-3,TRBD1,TRBJ1-2
CASSPGTGLEKLFF,TGTGCCAGCAGCCCCGGGACAGGGCTCGAAAAACTGTTTTTT,.,TRBV2,TRBD1,TRBJ1-4
CASSQERGPNYGYTF,TGCGCCAGCAGCCAAGAACGAGGTCCGAACTATGGCTACACCTTC,.,TRBV4-1,.,TRBJ1-2
CASSFFNEQFF,TGTGCCAGCAGCTTCTTTAATGAGCAGTTCTTC,once,TRBV7-2,.,TRBJ2-1
CASSGGTKGNTIYF,TGCGCCAGCAGCGGAGGGACGAAGGGAAACACCATATATTTT,.,TRBV5-1,.,TRBJ1-3
CASSESIEGNTIYF,TGCGCCAGCAGTGAGTCGATAGAAGGAAACACCATATATTTT,.,TRBV10-1,.,TRBJ1-3
CASSPPGLDGHEQYF,TGTGCCAGCTCACCACCGGGACTAGACGGCCACGAGCAGTACTTC,.,TRBV18,TRBD2,TRBJ2-7
CASSQFYFAGSSYEQYF,TGCGCCAGCAGTCAATTTTACTTCGCAGGTAGCTCCTACGAGCAGTACTTC,.,TRBV23-1,.,TRBJ2-7
CASSPKGTSGSQEQFF,TGTGCCAGCAGTCCGAAGGGGACTAGCGGGAGCCAAGAGCAGTTCTTC,.,TRBV25-1,TRBD2,TRBJ2-1
CASSLHQREKLFF,TGTGCCAGCAGCTTACATCAGCGTGAAAAACTGTTTTTT,.,TRBV11-1,.,TRBJ1-4
CASSSTGLTAETQYF,TGCGCCAGCAGCTCGACGGGACTAACAGCGGAGACCCAGTACTTC,.,TRBV5-1,TRBD2,TRBJ2-5
CASSVIQGARETQYF,TGCGCCAGCAGCGTAATACAGGGGGCGCGTGAGACCCAGTACTTC,.,TRBV5-1,TRBD1,TRBJ2-5
CASSGRTSGLQNTQYF,TGTGCCAGCAGTGGTCGAACTAGCGGGCTGCAGAATACGCAGTATTTT,few,TRBV6-1,TRBD2,TRBJ2-3
CASSSEGQETQYF,TGTGCCAGCAGCTCGGAGGGGCAAGAGACCCAGTACTTC,once,TRBV13,.,TRBJ2-5
CASSSTSGNYEQYF,TGTGCCAGCAGCTCGACTAGCGGGAACTACGAGCAGTACTTC,.,TRBV7-2,TRBD2,TRBJ2-7
CASRASGLATDTQYF,TGTGCCAGCAGAGCCTCCGGACTAGCCACAGATACGCAGTATTTT,.,TRBV9,TRBD2,TRBJ2-3
CASSIGGGHNQPQHF,TGTGCCAGTAGTATTGGAGGGGGCCACAATCAGCCCCAGCATTTT,.,TRBV19,TRBD1,TRBJ1-5